This TCR beta chain came from a study of HIV-infected patients and healthy controls. This clonotype was recorded many times. TCRdb itself ran the 5' RACE reads through MiXCR, one entry per CDR3 protein. The table shows roughly 20,000 distinct CDR3 sequences, with roughly a fifth occurring only once. Specimen: CD8+ T cells from blood. The source of this sequence is a human donor in good health.

In nucleotides, the CDR3 is TGTGCCAGCAGCTTTGGGGGGTGGCAGCCCCAGCATTTT. Its translation: CASSFGGWQPQHF. The chain carries TRBV7-6 and TRBJ1-5; TRBD1 is a possible D gene (5 bases). Looked up from germline, CDR1 is SGHVS and CDR2 is FNYEAQ. This CDR3 contains 13 residues. V shed 3 bases and J shed 7 bases, with 10 bases lying between them.